This T cell receptor beta chain emerged from a study of CD8+ T cells in alopecia areata. Study details: At a dose of 5 to 10 mg twice daily, oral tofacitinib was given to treated patients.

Following RNA extraction, reverse transcription yielded cDNA that acted as the sequencing template. The repertoire was sequenced with immunoSEQ multiplex PCR; TCRdb's copy has only in-frame clones and lacks some. This sample carries about 270,000 clones, over 45% of them seen once, and the ten largest clones take 0.75% to 0.95%. As regards this clone: Its antigen is currently unknown.

General observations from the study: Tofacitinib significantly decreased scalp clonality and expanded CD8+ clones among top 100.

Treatment denoted: oral pan-JAK inhibitor, 5-10 mg twice daily. It was from PBMCs that CD4+ and CD8+ T cells were sorted. The CDR3 is 15 residues long. Unmatched junction bases numbered 10, after V lost 5 bases and J lost 7 bases. CDR1 is MNHEY and CDR2 is SVGAGI in the germline V gene. This chain joins TRBV6-5 and TRBJ2-7; 11 bases line up with TRBD1. The specimen comprised CD4+ T cells sorted from blood, sampled at roughly week 53, from a patient treated with tofacitinib. The sequence derives from a human donor with alopecia areata. The CDR3 DNA sequence: TGTGCCAGCAGTCCCTCCGGGACAGGGGGAAGGGAGCAGTACTTC. This codes for CASSPSGTGGREQYF.